This T cell receptor beta chain appears in the sequencing data of a study of T cells in localized non-small cell lung cancer (dated by TCRdb to 2020 to 2021). Study-wide context: The study analyzed T cell repertoires of 200 to 250 early-stage NSCLC patients, comparing tumors and uninvolved tumor-adjacent lungs. Of the NSCLC patients, around 130 were male and about a hundred were female, and the mean age was approximately 66 years. The cohort was made up of roughly 250 treatment-naive NSCLC patients whose localized lung tumors had been resected. Summary of the overall study and its limitations: Uninvolved tumor-adjacent lung showed the highest T cell clonality, higher than tumor, which suggests more focused antigenic responses in the uninvolved tumor-adjacent lung. Because multi-region tumor sequencing was not performed, intratumor heterogeneity could not be ruled out. Because of the exploratory design, TCR variables were selected using unadjusted p-values without false-discovery rate correction. Longer overall survival was associated with higher blood T cell density, whereas shorter survival was associated with higher adjacent-lung clonality. Of the top 100 tumor clones, a median of roughly 53 were detected in paired uninvolved adjacent lung; 28 were also among that lung's top 100.

From the cysteine through the phenylalanine, the CDR3 covers 12 amino acids. Just CDR3 DNA is preserved here, 36 bases in frame from base 1. The germline V end is reduced by 9 bases and the J end by 13 bases; junction bases left unmatched: 12. The CDR1 and CDR2 encoded by the germline V gene (reference sequence) are LNHDA and SQIVND. TCR beta CDR3 regions were sequenced from DNA using the immunoSEQ Assay. The study's own analysis went as follows. To compute T cell density, TCR beta template counts were normalized to usable DNA, which was estimated by amplifying housekeeping genes. Richness was estimated with the preseqR package, extrapolating to 400,000 templates for PBMC samples and 120,000 templates for tissue samples. Clonality was defined as one minus Pielou's evenness. Differential abundance testing on productive amino-acid clonotypes, with a minimum total count of 5 and an alpha of 0.1, was used to identify tissue-enriched TCRs. The Jaccard Index and the Morisita Overlap Index were used to measure repertoire overlap between compartments. TCR beta CDR3s were clustered by GLIPH together with public tetramer-defined viral CDR3s, and at least three viral sequences plus V-gene enrichment were required for viral motifs. The table comes from immuneACCESS by way of TCRdb, which keeps in-frame sequences with V and J called. Part of the clones is missing from these tables; in studies checked, under half for an unresolved V gene and the rest for unknown reasons. The V and J calls and clone size are taken from that table; D and trimming were inferred from the DNA. In this sample the table shows roughly 84,000 clones, more than 75% of which occur a single time. The ten largest clones add up to 20% to 25% of the sample.

Of note for this clone: The clone's antigen remains unknown. The record has no base qualities; no much larger clone is one base away.

At diagnosis, tumor, uninvolved tumor-adjacent lung and peripheral blood were collected and then preserved as a mix of FFPE and fresh-frozen material. For TCR repertoire profiling, the blood samples were analyzed as peripheral blood mononuclear cells. This clonotype originated in a woman aged 35-75 years with stage I squamous cell lung carcinoma. This specimen consisted of peripheral blood, obtained before any cancer treatment. The chain uses TRBV19 and TRBJ1-1, and 9 junctional nucleotides match TRBD1. The CDR3 here reads CASAASGTGNFF. The nucleotides read TGTGCCAGCGCAGCCTCCGGGACAGGGAATTTCTTT.